This T cell receptor (beta chain) was observed in a study of follicular helper T cells after annual influenza vaccination. Background on the study: For some subjects, blood spans the 2013-2014, 2014-2015 and 2015-2016 annual vaccinations.

Time point in this sample: 2015-2016 season, 7 days after influenza vaccination. Between roughly 35 and 110 mL of blood was drawn per time point. The germline V gene has CDR1 SNHLY and CDR2 FYNNEI. V was shortened by 4 bases and J by 0 bases, with 9 bases between the two germline ends. CDR3 length: 14 amino acids. Sequencing used immunoSEQ multiplex PCR; TCRdb keeps in-frame clones, though not all of them. The table shows some 7,300 clones, with roughly 84% occurring only once. The sequences come from CXCR5+ CD38- circulating T follicular helper cells from blood, collected 7 days after influenza vaccination. Subset in this sample: circulating Tfh, non-naive CD4+CXCR5+PD-1+ (ICOS+CD38+ or ICOS-CD38-). This receptor was obtained from an adult who received the influenza vaccine. The J gene is TRBJ1-2, the V gene TRBV2; D gene uncertain. CDR3 amino acids: CASSAAATNYGYTF. CDR3 DNA: TGTGCCAGCAGTGCGGCGGCAACTAACTATGGCTACACCTTC.